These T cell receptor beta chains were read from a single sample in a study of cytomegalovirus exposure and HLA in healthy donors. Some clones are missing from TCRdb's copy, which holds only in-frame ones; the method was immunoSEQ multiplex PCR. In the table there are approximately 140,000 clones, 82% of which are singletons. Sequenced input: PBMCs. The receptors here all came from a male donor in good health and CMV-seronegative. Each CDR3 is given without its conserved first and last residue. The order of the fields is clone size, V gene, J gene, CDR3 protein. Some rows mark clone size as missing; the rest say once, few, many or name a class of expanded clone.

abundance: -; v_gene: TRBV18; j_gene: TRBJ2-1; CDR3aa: ASSPPSRLEQF
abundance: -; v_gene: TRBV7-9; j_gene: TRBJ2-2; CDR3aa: ARSGLADGELF
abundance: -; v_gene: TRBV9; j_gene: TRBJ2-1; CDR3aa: ASSVATSGSHEQF
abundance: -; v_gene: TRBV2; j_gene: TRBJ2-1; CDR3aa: ARIRTSSYNERF
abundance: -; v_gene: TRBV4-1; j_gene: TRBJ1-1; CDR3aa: ASSQEDRDTEAF
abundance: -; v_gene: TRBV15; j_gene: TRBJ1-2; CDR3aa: ATSLAGYGYT
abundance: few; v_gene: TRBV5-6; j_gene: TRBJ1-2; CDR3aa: ASSYWETLST
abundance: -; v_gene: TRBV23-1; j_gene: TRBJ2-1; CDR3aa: ARRGGRPSSYNEQF
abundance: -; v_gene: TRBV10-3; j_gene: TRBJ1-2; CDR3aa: AISESTGPNYGYT
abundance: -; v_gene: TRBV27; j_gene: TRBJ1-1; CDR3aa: ASSLLGVTEAF
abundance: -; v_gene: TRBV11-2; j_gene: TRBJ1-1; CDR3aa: ASSQGTGHFVNTEAF
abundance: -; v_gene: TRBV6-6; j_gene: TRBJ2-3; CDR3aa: ASSPRLRGTDTQY
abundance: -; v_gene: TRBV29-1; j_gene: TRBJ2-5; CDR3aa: SFRQETQY
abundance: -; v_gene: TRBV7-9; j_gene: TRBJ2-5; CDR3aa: ASSLQDQGGQY
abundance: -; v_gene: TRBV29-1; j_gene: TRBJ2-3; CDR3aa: SVEDPGLRADTQY
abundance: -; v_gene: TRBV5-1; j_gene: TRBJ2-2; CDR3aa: ASSFSGISLGELF
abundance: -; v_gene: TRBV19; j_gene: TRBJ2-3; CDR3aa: ASSFYPQGAKGTDTQY
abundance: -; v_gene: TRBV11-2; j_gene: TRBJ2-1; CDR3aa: ASSLAGINEQF
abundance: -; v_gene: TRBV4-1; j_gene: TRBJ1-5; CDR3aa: ASSQGQGPWSNQPQH
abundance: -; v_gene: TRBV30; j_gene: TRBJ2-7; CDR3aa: AWSGTGGEQY
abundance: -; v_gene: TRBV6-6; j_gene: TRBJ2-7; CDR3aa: ASSYPGTTYEQY
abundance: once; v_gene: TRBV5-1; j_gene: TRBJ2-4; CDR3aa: ASSPVGAKNIQY
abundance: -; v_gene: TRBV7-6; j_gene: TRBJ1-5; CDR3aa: ASSWGQGGQPQH
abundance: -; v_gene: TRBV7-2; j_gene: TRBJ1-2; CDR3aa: ASSPQTGGYGYT
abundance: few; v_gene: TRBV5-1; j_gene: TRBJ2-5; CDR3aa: ASSLRASGVDSLQETQY
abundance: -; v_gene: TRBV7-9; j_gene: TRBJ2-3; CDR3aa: ASSIPLRTGPFTDTQY
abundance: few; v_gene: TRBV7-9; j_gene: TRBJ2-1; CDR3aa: ASSLSGSDEQF
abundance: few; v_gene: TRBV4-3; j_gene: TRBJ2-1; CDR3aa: ASSQISGRASNEQF
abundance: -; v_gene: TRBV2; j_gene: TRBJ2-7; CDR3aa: ASTQVSYEQY
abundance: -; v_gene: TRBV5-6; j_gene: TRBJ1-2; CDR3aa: ASSLRQGTNYGYT
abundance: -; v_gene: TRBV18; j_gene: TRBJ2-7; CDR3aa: ASSPSSIRGNEQY
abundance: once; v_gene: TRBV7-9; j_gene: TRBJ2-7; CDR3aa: ASSFGLGVHSYEQY
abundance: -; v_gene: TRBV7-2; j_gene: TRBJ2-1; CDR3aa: ASSPRTSGSSYNEQF
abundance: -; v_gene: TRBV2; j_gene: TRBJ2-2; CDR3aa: ASTGGKGTGELF
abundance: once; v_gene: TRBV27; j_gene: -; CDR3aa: ASIGTDTYEQY
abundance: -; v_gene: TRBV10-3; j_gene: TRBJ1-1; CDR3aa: AISEGGVTAVGTEAF
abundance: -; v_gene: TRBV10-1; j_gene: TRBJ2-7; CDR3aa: ASSESTAVAGYEQY
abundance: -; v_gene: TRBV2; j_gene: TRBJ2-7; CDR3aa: ASSEGVAPSYEQY
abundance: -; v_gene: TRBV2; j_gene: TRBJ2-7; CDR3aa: ASWGRAYEQY
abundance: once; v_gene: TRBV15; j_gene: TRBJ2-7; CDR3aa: ATGLAGEQY
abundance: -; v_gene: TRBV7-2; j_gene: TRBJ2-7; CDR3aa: ASSLPGSTYEQY
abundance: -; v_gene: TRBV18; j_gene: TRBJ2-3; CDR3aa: ASSPPLAGADTQY
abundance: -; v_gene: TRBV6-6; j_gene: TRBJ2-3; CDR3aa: ASSPGGIDTQY
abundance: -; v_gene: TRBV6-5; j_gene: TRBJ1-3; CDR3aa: ASSPLRGNTIY
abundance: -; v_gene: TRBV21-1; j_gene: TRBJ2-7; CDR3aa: ASSKARGEQY
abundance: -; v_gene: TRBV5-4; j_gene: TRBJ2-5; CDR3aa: ASSSTGETQY
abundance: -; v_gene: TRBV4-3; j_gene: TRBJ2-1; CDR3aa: ASSRGTSGSYEQF
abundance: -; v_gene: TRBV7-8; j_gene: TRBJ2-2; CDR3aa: ASSLAYGEGELF
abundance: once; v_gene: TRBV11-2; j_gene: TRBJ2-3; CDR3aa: ASSLFQLASTDTQY
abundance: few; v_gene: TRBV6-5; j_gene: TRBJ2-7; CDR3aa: ASSRLAGGAYEQY
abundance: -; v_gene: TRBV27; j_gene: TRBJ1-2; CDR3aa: ASSSPLGSES
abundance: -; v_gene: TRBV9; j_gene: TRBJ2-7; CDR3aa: ASSATGAGGSPQY
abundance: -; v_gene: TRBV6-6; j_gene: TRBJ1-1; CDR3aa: ASETGANTEAF
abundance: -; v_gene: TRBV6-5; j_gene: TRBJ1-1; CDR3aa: ASSYAPGLNTEAF
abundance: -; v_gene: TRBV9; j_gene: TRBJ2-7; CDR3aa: ASSVEQGAMQY
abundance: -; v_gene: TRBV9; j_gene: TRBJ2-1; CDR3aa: ASSVTYRDSPHNEQF
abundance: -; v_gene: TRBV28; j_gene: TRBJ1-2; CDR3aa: ASRGAENYGYT
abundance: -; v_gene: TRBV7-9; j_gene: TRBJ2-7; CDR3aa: ASSFSAGAYEQY